This T cell receptor beta chain stems from a study of neurological immune-mediated disorders. General study findings and limits: While HTLV-1-associated myelopathy showed the greatest TCR clonal expansion, multiple sclerosis showed the least, falling below healthy controls.

2 million PBMCs stored at -80 C were the source of the unsorted libraries. This clonotype appeared many times. Its antigen is not identified. The authors made cDNA by 5'RACE with 10-nucleotide random UMIs. TCRdb redid the calling of the 5' RACE reads with MiXCR, one entry per CDR3 protein. The table includes around 78,000 distinct CDR3 sequences, over 15% detected once. This clonotype was sampled from a woman in her forties in good health. The material sequenced was PBMCs.

The CDR3 coding sequence is TGTGCCAGCAGTTCACTAGCGGGGGTCAGCACAGATACGCAGTATTTT. As protein: CASSSLAGVSTDTQYF. The V gene is TRBV27, the J gene TRBJ2-3; 11 bases line up with TRBD2. Germline V gene sequence: CDR1 MNHEY, CDR2 SMNVEV (reference sequence). V lost 4 bases and J lost 0; bases outside the gene matches: 3. CDR3 length: 16 residues.